The 18 T cell receptor beta chains in this list originate from one sample, sequenced in a study of T cell responses to AZD1222 COVID-19 vaccine. Assay: immunoSEQ multiplex PCR; the TCRdb copy retains only in-frame clones and omits some. The table lists 120,000 to 150,000 clones, approximately 89% of them singletons. This material consisted of peripheral blood, taken on day 0 of AZD1222 vaccination. These receptors originate from an adult in good health.

V usage is TRBV7-9 and J usage is TRBJ1-5, with no clear D. V was clipped by 4 bases and J by 7 bases, with 14 bases between them. The CDR3 runs 14 residues. Germline V CDR1 and CDR2: SEHNR, FQNEAQ (reference sequence). Here the CDR3 reads CASSSLGESQPQHF. DNA for the CDR3: TGTGCCAGCAGCTCGCTCGGGGAGAGCCAGCCCCAGCATTTT.

This clone is a singleton in its sample. The genes are TRBV10-3 and TRBJ2-3; possible D gene TRBD2, 6 bases. V dropped 4 bases and J dropped 2 bases, with 10 bases sitting between them. The CDR3 is 14 amino acids. Germline lookup yields CDR1 ENHRY and CDR2 SYGVKD. Here the CDR3 reads CAISGGRHTDTQYF. CDR3 nucleotides: TGTGCCATCAGTGGGGGGAGGCACACAGATACGCAGTATTTT.

The J gene is TRBJ2-5, the V gene TRBV4-1; 8 nucleotides match TRBD2. The CDR3 runs to 16 residues. V was clipped by 1 base and J by 5 bases; unmatched bases: 9. In germline, CDR1 is MGHRA, CDR2 YSYEKL. CDR3 protein: CASSQGEAGAWETQYF. Here the CDR3 DNA reads TGCGCCAGCAGCCAAGGTGAAGCGGGGGCCTGGGAGACCCAGTACTTC.

The J gene is TRBJ2-7, the V gene TRBV20-1; D is perhaps TRBD1 (5 bases). Between the trimmed V and J ends, which lost 3 bases and 6 bases, there was a span of 18 bases. There are 14 residues in the CDR3. Germline CDR1 and CDR2: DFQATT and SNEGSKA (reference sequence). For the CDR3, the DNA is TGCAGTGCTAGTCGGCCAGGGTCCTACTTCGAGCAGTACTTC. Protein sequence: CSASRPGSYFEQYF.

The chain joins TRBV29-1 to TRBJ2-6; 9 bases match TRBD1. The CDR3 extends over 16 amino acids. With V trimmed by 5 bases and J by 0 bases, 5 bases remained unmatched. Per germline, CDR1 SQVTM and CDR2 ANQGSEA. The CDR3 here is CSVLQGANSGANVLTF. The CDR3 DNA sequence: TGCAGCGTTTTACAGGGGGCGAACTCTGGGGCCAACGTCCTGACTTTC.

The rearrangement links TRBV27 to TRBJ2-1; unclear D gene. V lost 4 bases and J 7 bases, leaving 11 bases between the germline ends. From germline, CDR1 is MNHEY and CDR2 SMNVEV (reference sequence). This CDR3 has 13 residues. CDR3 sequence: CASSSTRSNEQFF. The CDR3, as DNA: TGTGCCAGCAGTTCCACGCGGTCGAATGAGCAGTTCTTC.

The gene calls are TRBV19 and TRBJ1-1; no clear D. V was shortened by 6 bases and J by 0 bases, with 8 bases between the two germline ends. CDR3 length: 13 amino acids. CDR1 and CDR2 (germline): LNHDA, SQIVND (reference sequence). The CDR3 is CASRKQMNTEAFF. The CDR3, as DNA: TGTGCCAGTAGGAAACAGATGAACACTGAAGCTTTCTTT.

CDR3 in DNA: TGTGCCAGCAGTCAGGGACAGGGGGAAGTGTCACCCCTCCACTTT. Translation gives CASSQGQGEVSPLHF. The chain has TRBV28 and TRBJ1-6; 11 bases map to TRBD1. J gave up 10 bases and V 5 bases, and 7 bases lay outside the gene matches. Germline V lookup: CDR1 MDHEN, CDR2 SYDVKM. CDR3 length: 15 residues.

This sequence joins TRBV18 and TRBJ1-2, with D unresolved. The CDR3 has 12 residues. With 3 bases removed from V and 6 bases from J, the gap between germline ends came to 8 bases. CDR1 and CDR2 (germline): KGHSH, LQKENI. The CDR3 here is CASSPYEDGYTF. The CDR3 coding sequence is TGTGCCAGCTCACCGTACGAGGATGGCTACACCTTC.

This sequence joins TRBV12-3 or TRBV12-4 and TRBJ2-2; D gene ambiguous. V was trimmed by 6 bases and J by 3 bases, leaving 5 bases between them. The CDR3 is 12 amino acids. In nucleotides, the CDR3 is TGTGCCAGCAGGCTTCACACCGGGGAGCTGTTTTTT. Translating gives CASRLHTGELFF.

This chain uses TRBV24-1 with TRBJ1-5, with D perhaps TRBD1 (5 bases). Germline CDR1 reads KGHDR; CDR2 reads SFDVKD. CDR3 size: 13 residues. The germline V and J ends were trimmed by 5 bases and 5 bases, with 9 bases remaining between them. In DNA form, the CDR3 reads TGTGCCACCAGTGTCCAGGGCTATCAGCCCCAGCATTTT. Its translation: CATSVQGYQPQHF.

The chain carries TRBV24-1 and TRBJ2-2, with 8 bases fitting TRBD1. The CDR3 length is 15 residues. Germline CDR1 and CDR2: KGHDR and SFDVKD. With V trimmed by 7 bases and J by 3 bases, 6 bases remained unmatched. The CDR3 region is CATSAEDRDTGELFF. The CDR3, as DNA: TGTGCCACCAGCGCCGAGGACAGGGACACCGGGGAGCTGTTTTTT.

The rearrangement uses TRBV28 and TRBJ2-5, with 10 bases aligning to TRBD2. Trimming removed 2 bases from V and 5 bases from J; junction bases left unmatched: 8. The CDR3 contains 16 residues. Germline-derived CDR1 and CDR2 are MDHEN and SYDVKM. CDR3 residues: CASSLASGSKRETQYF. CDR3 nucleotide sequence: TGTGCCAGCAGTTTAGCTAGCGGGAGCAAGCGGGAGACCCAGTACTTC.

CDR3 loop: CASSSGATNEKLFF. The CDR3 DNA sequence: TGTGCCAGCAGTTCGGGGGCAACTAATGAAAAACTGTTTTTT. V usage is TRBV27 and J usage is TRBJ1-4, with D perhaps matching TRBD1 (5 bases). The germline CDR1 and CDR2 sequences are MNHEY and SMNVEV (reference sequence). The CDR3 loop spans 14 amino acids. The V gene lost 4 bases and the J gene lost 0 bases, with 6 bases spanning the gap.

This clone has only one observation. V and J are TRBV9 and TRBJ1-4, with D hard to call. The V gene's germline CDR1 is SGDLS and CDR2 YYNGEE. V was clipped by 4 bases and J by 8 bases, with 18 bases between them. The CDR3 is 15 residues long. Written as DNA, the CDR3 is TGTGCCAGCAGCTCCCGGGCCCTCTTGGAGGAAAAACTGTTTTTT. Amino acids: CASSSRALLEEKLFF. Full variable domain (outside the CDR3, taken from reference TRBV9 and TRBJ1-4): DSGVTQTPKHLITATGQRVTLRCSPRSGDLSVYWYQQSLDQGLQFLIQYYNGEERAKGNILERFSAQQFPDLHSELNLSSLELGDSALYFCASSSRALLEEKLFFGSGTQLSVL.

This clone was recorded once. This chain links TRBV7-9 with TRBJ1-5; no clear D. The CDR3 loop spans 15 amino acids. Germline-derived CDR1 and CDR2 are SEHNR and FQNEAQ (reference sequence). V lost 5 bases and J lost 0, with 11 bases in between. CDR3 protein: CASSQAGSSNQPQHF. CDR3 coding DNA: TGTGCCAGCAGCCAGGCAGGCAGTAGCAATCAGCCCCAGCATTTT.

The V call is TRBV5-5, the J call TRBJ2-2, with D unresolved. V was trimmed by 4 bases and J by 13 bases, leaving 11 bases between them. The CDR3 has 11 amino acids. Looked up from germline, CDR1 is SGHKS and CDR2 is YYEKEE (reference sequence). DNA of the CDR3: TGTGCCAGCAGCCCCGAGGTGGGGCTGTTTTTT. It encodes CASSPEVGLFF.

The genes are TRBV6-6 and TRBJ2-1, with 8 bases lining up with TRBD1. Losses at the gene ends were 8 bases for V and 6 bases for J; bases not matched to a gene: 12. Germline V gene sequence: CDR1 MNHNY, CDR2 SVGAGI (reference sequence). This CDR3 is 15 amino acids long. DNA for the CDR3: TGTGCCAGCCTTCTATGGGACAGGCCCGTCAATGAGCAGTTCTTC. Amino acid sequence: CASLLWDRPVNEQFF.